The source of this TCR beta chain is a study of sequential checkpoint blockade in melanoma. Study background: Maintenance nivolumab came after either treatment sequence.

Some clones are missing from TCRdb's copy, which holds only in-frame ones; the method was immunoSEQ multiplex PCR. Of about 20,000 clones in the sample, roughly 80% are singletons; the top ten hold about half. After removal of 2 bases from V and 8 bases from J, the junction contained 20 bases not matched to a gene. Germline assignment: CDR1 SGHTA and CDR2 FQGTGA. The CDR3 sequence is 19 residues long. As for treatment: randomized to nivolumab then ipilimumab (arm A) or the reverse (arm B). The source was CD8+ T cells sorted from blood (inferred from file names), collected from a patient given nivolumab and ipilimumab in sequence. The receptor was isolated from a human donor with melanoma. The chain links TRBV7-3 to TRBJ2-1, with 8 nucleotides matching TRBD2. CDR3 sequence reads: CASSLGTGTGRGGRHEQFF. The CDR3 DNA reads TGTGCCAGCAGCTTAGGTACGGGCACGGGTCGGGGGGGCCGGCATGAGCAGTTCTTC.